The 5 T cell receptor beta chains reported below all come from one sample, sequenced in a study of PD-1 blockade in classical Hodgkin lymphoma. The table came from immunoSEQ multiplex PCR; TCRdb's copy has only in-frame clones and leaves some out. Of about 36,000 clones detected, 69% appear once; the ten largest clones hold about 14%. Each patient relapsed following autologous stem cell transplantation, and prior brentuximab vedotin exposure differed. Source: peripheral blood mononuclear cells (PBMCs), taken before the second cycle of nivolumab. These receptors originate from a human donor with classical Hodgkin lymphoma.

The CDR3 region is CASSGWGEQFF. CDR3 nucleotides: TGTGCCAGCAGTGGGTGGGGGGAGCAGTTCTTC. This chain links TRBV27 with TRBJ2-1; D possibly matches TRBD1 or TRBD2 (5 bases each). The ends were cut back, 5 bases at V and 10 bases at J, with 9 bases in the middle. Germline V gives CDR1 MNHEY, CDR2 SMNVEV (reference sequence). The CDR3 has 11 amino acids.

The V call is TRBV7-6, the J call TRBJ2-7; 9 bases map to TRBD2. This CDR3 comprises 16 residues. After removal of 4 bases from V and 6 bases from J, the junction contained 13 bases not matched to a gene. Germline V gives CDR1 SGHVS, CDR2 FNYEAQ. The DNA for the CDR3 is TGTGCCAGCAGCTCCCCTCGAGCTAGCGGGATTCCCGAGCAGTACTTC. Residues: CASSSPRASGIPEQYF.

This clone was observed a few times. The gene calls are TRBV7-2 and TRBJ2-7; no clear D gene. Germline-derived CDR1 and CDR2 are SGHTA and FQGNSA. The CDR3 is 13 residues long. Trimming took off 4 bases at V and 3 bases at J, with 10 bases between the two ends. In nucleotides, the CDR3 is TGTGCCAGCAGCTCGATACAATACTACGAGCAGTACTTC. Protein sequence: CASSSIQYYEQYF.

The V call is TRBV4-2, the J call TRBJ2-3, with 11 bases matching TRBD2. This CDR3 comprises 16 residues. The ends lost 0 bases at V and 7 bases at J; junction bases unmatched: 6. CDR1 and CDR2 from the germline V gene are LGHNA and YNFKEQ. The DNA for the CDR3 is TGTGCCAGCAGCCAAGATCCTAGCGGGGGGCTGAATACGCAGTATTTT. Protein: CASSQDPSGGLNTQYF.

The CDR3 is CASSVQGARGGELFF. CDR3 nucleotides: TGTGCCAGCAGTGTACAGGGGGCTAGAGGCGGGGAGCTGTTTTTT. The V and J genes are TRBV5-4 and TRBJ2-2; 9 positions match TRBD1. The CDR3 runs to 15 residues. CDR1 and CDR2 (germline): SGHNT, YYREEE (reference sequence). V trimming: 5 bases; J trimming: 7 bases; junction bases outside the gene matches: 9.